The sequence of this T cell receptor (beta chain) was determined in a study of CD8+CD57+ T cells in acquired aplastic anemia. Study as a whole: Mean DNA quantity obtained from sorted CD4+ and CD8+ cells was 2.5 to 4 ug.

This clonotype was observed many times. Genomic DNA templated the TCR beta VDJ and CDR3 profiling. TCRdb re-called the reads through MiXCR, storing one row per CDR3 protein. The sample lists 150,000 to 200,000 distinct CDR3 sequences; around 40% were seen once. Trimming left V 0 bases short and J 1 base short, with 10 bases between. Germline lookup yields CDR1 SGHNT and CDR2 YYREEE (reference sequence). This CDR3 has 15 amino acids. The sequence derives from a human donor in good health. This rearrangement joins TRBV5-4 to TRBJ1-1, with D perhaps matching TRBD1 (5 bases). Sample: sorted CD4+, CD8+, or CD8+CD57+ T cells (not recorded which) from PBMCs. The CDR3 DNA is TGTGCCAGCAGCTTGGTGTCTCAGGGGAACACTGAAGCTTTCTTT. Its protein is CASSLVSQGNTEAFF.